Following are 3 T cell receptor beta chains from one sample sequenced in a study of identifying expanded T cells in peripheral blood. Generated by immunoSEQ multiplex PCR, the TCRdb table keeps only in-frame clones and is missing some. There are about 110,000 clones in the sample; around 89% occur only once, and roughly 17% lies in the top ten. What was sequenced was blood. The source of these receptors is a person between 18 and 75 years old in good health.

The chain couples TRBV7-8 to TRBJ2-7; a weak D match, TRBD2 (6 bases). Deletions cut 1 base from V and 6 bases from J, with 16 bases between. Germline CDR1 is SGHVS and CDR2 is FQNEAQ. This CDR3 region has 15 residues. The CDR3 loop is CASSLVGGLPSEQYF. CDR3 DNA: TGTGCCAGCAGCTTAGTTGGGGGACTCCCTTCCGAGCAGTACTTC.

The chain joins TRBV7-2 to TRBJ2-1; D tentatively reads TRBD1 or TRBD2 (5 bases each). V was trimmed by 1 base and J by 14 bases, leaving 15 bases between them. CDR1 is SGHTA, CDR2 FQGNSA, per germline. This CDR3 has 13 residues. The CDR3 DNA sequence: TGTGCCAGCAGCTTAGTAGGGCGGTGGGGGAAGTTCTTC. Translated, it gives CASSLVGRWGKFF.

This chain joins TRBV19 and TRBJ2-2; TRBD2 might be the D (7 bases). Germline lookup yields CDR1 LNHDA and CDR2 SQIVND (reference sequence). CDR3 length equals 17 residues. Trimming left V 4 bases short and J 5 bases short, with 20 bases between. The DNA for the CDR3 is TGTGCCAGTAGTACCCACGGGGGGCCCACGAGGACCGGGGAGCTGTTTTTT. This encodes CASSTHGGPTRTGELFF.